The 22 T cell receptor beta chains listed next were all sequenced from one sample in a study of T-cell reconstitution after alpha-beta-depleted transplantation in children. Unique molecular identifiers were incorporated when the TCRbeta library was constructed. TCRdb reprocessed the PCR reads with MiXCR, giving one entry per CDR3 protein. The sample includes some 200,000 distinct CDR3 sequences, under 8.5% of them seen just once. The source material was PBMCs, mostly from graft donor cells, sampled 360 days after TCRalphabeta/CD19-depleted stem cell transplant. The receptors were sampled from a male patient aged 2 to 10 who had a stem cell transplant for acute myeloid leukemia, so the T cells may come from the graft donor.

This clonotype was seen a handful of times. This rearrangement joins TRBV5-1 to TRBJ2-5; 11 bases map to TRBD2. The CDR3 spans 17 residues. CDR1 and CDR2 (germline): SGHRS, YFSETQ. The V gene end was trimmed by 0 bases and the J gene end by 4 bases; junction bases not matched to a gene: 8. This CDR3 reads CASSLVSTLAGVETQYF. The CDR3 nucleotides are TGCGCCAGCAGCTTGGTATCGACACTAGCGGGAGTAGAGACCCAGTACTTC.

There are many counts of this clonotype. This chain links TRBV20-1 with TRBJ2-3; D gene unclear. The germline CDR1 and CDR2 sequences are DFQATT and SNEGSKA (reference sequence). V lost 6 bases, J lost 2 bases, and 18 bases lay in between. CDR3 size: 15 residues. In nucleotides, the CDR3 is TGCAGTGCCACCACGACTCAGCGTACCACAGATACGCAGTATTTT. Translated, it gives CSATTTQRTTDTQYF.

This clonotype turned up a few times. The CDR3 nucleotides are TGTGCCAGCAGCTCTGACTTGGTCTACGAGCAGTACGTC. Encoded protein: CASSSDLVYEQYV. V is TRBV11-2 and J is TRBJ2-7, with D unresolved. CDR1 is SGHAT and CDR2 is FQNNGV in the germline V gene. The V gene lost 4 bases and the J gene lost 3 bases, with 10 bases spanning the gap. CDR3 size: 13 residues.

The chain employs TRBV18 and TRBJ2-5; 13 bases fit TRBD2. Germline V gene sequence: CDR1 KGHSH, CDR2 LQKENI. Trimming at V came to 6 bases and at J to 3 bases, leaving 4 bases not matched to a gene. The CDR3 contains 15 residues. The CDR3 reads CASSPGTSGEETQYF. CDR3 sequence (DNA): TGTGCCAGCTCCCCAGGGACTAGCGGGGAAGAGACCCAGTACTTC. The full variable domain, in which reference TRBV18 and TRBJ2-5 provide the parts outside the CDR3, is NAGVMQNPRHLVRRRGQEARLRCSPMKGHSHVYWYRQLPEEGLKFMVYLQKENIIDESGMPKERFSAEFPKEGPSILRIQQVVRGDSAAYFCASSPGTSGEETQYFGPGTRLLVL.

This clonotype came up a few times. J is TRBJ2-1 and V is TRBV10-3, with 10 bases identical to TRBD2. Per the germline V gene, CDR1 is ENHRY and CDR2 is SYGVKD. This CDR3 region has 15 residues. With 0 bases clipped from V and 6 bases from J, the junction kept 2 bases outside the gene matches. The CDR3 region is CAISESLAGSNEQFF. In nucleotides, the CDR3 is TGTGCCATCAGTGAGTCACTAGCGGGGTCCAATGAGCAGTTCTTC.

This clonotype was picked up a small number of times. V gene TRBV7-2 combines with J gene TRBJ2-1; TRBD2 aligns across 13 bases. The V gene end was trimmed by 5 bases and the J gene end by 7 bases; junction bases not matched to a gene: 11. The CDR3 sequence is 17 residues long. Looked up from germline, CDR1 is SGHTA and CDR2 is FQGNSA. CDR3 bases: TGTGCCAGCAGCCGGGGACTAGCGGGATATGCCCAGAATGAGCAGTTCTTC. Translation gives CASSRGLAGYAQNEQFF.

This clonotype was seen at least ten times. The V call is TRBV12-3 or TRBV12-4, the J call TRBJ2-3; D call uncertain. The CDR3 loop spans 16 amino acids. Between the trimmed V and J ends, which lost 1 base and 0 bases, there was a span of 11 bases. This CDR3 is CASSLGPAASTDTQYF. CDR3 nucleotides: TGTGCCAGCAGTTTAGGTCCAGCAGCGAGCACAGATACGCAGTATTTT.

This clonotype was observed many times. Written as DNA, the CDR3 is TGTGCCAGCAGTGTCCGGGACAGGGCTGGCTACACCTTC. Translated: CASSVRDRAGYTF. The chain employs TRBV12-3 or TRBV12-4 and TRBJ1-2; 9 bases are a match to TRBD1. V shed 5 bases and J 7 bases; nucleotides not matched to a gene: 5. The CDR3 is made up of 13 amino acids.

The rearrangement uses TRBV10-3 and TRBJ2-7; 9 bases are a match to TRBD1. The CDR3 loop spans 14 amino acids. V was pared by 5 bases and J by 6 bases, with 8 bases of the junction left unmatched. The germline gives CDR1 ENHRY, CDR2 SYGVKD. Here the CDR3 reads CAISWTGEGGEQYV. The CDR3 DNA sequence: TGTGCCATCAGTTGGACAGGGGAAGGCGGCGAGCAGTACGTC.

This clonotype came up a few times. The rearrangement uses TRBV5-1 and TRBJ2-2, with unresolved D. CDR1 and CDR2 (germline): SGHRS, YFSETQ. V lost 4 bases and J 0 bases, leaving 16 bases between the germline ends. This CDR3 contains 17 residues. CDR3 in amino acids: CASSPNGVNANTGELFF. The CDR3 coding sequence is TGCGCCAGCAGCCCGAACGGCGTTAACGCGAACACCGGGGAGCTGTTTTTT.

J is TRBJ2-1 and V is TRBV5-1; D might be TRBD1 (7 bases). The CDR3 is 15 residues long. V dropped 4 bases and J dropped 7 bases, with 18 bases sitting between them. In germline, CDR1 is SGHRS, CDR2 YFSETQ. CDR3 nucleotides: TGCGCCAGCAGCCTGGGGAGGCAGGGGGAGAATGAGCAGTTCTTC. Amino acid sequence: CASSLGRQGENEQFF.

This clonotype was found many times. DNA of the CDR3: TGTGCCAGCAGCACAGACGAGGGACCCGAGCAGTACTTC. Its protein product is CASSTDEGPEQYF. The chain joins TRBV12-3 or TRBV12-4 to TRBJ2-7, with D perhaps being TRBD1 or TRBD2 (5 bases each). With 6 bases removed from V and 6 bases from J, the gap between germline ends came to 15 bases. The CDR3 sequence is 13 residues long.

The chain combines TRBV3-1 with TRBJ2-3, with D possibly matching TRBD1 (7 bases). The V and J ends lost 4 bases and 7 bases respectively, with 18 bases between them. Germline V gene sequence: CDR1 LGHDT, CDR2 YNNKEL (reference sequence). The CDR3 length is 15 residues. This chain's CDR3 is CASSRGQRVGNTQYF. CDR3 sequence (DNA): TGTGCCAGCAGCCGGGGACAGCGGGTCGGGAATACGCAGTATTTT.

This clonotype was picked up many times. CDR3 sequence (DNA): TGCAGTGCTAGTGTGAGGTCCGGGGCCAACGTCCTGACTTTC. It translates to CSASVRSGANVLTF. The chain recombines TRBV20-1 with TRBJ2-6; D is ambiguous. Germline loops: CDR1 DFQATT, CDR2 SNEGSKA (reference sequence). This CDR3 has 14 amino acids. V shed 3 bases and J shed 4 bases, with 10 bases lying between them.

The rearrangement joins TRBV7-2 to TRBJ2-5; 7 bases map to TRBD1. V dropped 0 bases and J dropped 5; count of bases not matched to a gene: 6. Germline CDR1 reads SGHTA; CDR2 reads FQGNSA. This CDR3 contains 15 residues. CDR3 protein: CASSLARYRGETQYF. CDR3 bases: TGTGCCAGCAGCTTAGCCCGCTACAGGGGCGAGACCCAGTACTTC.

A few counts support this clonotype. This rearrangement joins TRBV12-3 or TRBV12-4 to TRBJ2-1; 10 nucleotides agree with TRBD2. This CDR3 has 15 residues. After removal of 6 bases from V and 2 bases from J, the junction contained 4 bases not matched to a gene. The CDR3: CASSRSGGAYNEQFF. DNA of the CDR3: TGTGCCAGCAGCAGGAGCGGGGGGGCCTACAATGAGCAGTTCTTC.

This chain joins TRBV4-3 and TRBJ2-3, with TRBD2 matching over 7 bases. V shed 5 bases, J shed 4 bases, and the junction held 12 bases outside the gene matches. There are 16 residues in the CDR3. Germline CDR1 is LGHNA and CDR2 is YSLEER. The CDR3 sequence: CASSGGRLAPPDTQYF. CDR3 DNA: TGCGCCAGCAGCGGGGGAAGACTAGCACCCCCAGATACGCAGTATTTT.

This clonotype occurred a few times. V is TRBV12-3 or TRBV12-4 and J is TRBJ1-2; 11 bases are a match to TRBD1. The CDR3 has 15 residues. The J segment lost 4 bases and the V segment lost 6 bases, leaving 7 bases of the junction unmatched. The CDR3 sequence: CASSTGQGVSYGYTF. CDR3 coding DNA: TGTGCCAGCAGCACGGGACAGGGGGTTAGCTATGGCTACACCTTC.

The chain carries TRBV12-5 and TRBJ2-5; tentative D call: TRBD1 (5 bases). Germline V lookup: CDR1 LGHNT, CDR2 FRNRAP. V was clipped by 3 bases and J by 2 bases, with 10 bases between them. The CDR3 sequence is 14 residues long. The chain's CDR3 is CASGFGHLQETQYF. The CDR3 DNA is TGTGCTAGTGGTTTTGGACACCTGCAAGAGACCCAGTACTTC.

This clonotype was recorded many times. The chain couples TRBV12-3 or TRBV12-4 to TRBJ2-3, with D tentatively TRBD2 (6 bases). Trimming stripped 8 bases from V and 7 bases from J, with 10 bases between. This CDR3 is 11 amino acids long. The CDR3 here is CASAGGYTQYF. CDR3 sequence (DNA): TGTGCCAGCGCCGGGGGTTATACGCAGTATTTT.

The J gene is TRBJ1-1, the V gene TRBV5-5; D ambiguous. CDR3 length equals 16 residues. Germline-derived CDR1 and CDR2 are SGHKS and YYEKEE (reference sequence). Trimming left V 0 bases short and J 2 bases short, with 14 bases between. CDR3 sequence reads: CASSLVSGIFNTEAFF. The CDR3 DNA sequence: TGTGCCAGCAGCTTGGTTTCCGGGATCTTCAACACTGAAGCTTTCTTT.

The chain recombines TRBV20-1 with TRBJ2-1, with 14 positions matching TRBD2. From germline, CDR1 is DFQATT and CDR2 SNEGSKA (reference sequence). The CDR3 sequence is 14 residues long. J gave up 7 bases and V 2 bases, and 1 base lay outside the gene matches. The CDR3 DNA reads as TGCAGTGCTAGAAGGACTAGCGGGAGGAATGAGCAGTTCTTC. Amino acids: CSARRTSGRNEQFF.